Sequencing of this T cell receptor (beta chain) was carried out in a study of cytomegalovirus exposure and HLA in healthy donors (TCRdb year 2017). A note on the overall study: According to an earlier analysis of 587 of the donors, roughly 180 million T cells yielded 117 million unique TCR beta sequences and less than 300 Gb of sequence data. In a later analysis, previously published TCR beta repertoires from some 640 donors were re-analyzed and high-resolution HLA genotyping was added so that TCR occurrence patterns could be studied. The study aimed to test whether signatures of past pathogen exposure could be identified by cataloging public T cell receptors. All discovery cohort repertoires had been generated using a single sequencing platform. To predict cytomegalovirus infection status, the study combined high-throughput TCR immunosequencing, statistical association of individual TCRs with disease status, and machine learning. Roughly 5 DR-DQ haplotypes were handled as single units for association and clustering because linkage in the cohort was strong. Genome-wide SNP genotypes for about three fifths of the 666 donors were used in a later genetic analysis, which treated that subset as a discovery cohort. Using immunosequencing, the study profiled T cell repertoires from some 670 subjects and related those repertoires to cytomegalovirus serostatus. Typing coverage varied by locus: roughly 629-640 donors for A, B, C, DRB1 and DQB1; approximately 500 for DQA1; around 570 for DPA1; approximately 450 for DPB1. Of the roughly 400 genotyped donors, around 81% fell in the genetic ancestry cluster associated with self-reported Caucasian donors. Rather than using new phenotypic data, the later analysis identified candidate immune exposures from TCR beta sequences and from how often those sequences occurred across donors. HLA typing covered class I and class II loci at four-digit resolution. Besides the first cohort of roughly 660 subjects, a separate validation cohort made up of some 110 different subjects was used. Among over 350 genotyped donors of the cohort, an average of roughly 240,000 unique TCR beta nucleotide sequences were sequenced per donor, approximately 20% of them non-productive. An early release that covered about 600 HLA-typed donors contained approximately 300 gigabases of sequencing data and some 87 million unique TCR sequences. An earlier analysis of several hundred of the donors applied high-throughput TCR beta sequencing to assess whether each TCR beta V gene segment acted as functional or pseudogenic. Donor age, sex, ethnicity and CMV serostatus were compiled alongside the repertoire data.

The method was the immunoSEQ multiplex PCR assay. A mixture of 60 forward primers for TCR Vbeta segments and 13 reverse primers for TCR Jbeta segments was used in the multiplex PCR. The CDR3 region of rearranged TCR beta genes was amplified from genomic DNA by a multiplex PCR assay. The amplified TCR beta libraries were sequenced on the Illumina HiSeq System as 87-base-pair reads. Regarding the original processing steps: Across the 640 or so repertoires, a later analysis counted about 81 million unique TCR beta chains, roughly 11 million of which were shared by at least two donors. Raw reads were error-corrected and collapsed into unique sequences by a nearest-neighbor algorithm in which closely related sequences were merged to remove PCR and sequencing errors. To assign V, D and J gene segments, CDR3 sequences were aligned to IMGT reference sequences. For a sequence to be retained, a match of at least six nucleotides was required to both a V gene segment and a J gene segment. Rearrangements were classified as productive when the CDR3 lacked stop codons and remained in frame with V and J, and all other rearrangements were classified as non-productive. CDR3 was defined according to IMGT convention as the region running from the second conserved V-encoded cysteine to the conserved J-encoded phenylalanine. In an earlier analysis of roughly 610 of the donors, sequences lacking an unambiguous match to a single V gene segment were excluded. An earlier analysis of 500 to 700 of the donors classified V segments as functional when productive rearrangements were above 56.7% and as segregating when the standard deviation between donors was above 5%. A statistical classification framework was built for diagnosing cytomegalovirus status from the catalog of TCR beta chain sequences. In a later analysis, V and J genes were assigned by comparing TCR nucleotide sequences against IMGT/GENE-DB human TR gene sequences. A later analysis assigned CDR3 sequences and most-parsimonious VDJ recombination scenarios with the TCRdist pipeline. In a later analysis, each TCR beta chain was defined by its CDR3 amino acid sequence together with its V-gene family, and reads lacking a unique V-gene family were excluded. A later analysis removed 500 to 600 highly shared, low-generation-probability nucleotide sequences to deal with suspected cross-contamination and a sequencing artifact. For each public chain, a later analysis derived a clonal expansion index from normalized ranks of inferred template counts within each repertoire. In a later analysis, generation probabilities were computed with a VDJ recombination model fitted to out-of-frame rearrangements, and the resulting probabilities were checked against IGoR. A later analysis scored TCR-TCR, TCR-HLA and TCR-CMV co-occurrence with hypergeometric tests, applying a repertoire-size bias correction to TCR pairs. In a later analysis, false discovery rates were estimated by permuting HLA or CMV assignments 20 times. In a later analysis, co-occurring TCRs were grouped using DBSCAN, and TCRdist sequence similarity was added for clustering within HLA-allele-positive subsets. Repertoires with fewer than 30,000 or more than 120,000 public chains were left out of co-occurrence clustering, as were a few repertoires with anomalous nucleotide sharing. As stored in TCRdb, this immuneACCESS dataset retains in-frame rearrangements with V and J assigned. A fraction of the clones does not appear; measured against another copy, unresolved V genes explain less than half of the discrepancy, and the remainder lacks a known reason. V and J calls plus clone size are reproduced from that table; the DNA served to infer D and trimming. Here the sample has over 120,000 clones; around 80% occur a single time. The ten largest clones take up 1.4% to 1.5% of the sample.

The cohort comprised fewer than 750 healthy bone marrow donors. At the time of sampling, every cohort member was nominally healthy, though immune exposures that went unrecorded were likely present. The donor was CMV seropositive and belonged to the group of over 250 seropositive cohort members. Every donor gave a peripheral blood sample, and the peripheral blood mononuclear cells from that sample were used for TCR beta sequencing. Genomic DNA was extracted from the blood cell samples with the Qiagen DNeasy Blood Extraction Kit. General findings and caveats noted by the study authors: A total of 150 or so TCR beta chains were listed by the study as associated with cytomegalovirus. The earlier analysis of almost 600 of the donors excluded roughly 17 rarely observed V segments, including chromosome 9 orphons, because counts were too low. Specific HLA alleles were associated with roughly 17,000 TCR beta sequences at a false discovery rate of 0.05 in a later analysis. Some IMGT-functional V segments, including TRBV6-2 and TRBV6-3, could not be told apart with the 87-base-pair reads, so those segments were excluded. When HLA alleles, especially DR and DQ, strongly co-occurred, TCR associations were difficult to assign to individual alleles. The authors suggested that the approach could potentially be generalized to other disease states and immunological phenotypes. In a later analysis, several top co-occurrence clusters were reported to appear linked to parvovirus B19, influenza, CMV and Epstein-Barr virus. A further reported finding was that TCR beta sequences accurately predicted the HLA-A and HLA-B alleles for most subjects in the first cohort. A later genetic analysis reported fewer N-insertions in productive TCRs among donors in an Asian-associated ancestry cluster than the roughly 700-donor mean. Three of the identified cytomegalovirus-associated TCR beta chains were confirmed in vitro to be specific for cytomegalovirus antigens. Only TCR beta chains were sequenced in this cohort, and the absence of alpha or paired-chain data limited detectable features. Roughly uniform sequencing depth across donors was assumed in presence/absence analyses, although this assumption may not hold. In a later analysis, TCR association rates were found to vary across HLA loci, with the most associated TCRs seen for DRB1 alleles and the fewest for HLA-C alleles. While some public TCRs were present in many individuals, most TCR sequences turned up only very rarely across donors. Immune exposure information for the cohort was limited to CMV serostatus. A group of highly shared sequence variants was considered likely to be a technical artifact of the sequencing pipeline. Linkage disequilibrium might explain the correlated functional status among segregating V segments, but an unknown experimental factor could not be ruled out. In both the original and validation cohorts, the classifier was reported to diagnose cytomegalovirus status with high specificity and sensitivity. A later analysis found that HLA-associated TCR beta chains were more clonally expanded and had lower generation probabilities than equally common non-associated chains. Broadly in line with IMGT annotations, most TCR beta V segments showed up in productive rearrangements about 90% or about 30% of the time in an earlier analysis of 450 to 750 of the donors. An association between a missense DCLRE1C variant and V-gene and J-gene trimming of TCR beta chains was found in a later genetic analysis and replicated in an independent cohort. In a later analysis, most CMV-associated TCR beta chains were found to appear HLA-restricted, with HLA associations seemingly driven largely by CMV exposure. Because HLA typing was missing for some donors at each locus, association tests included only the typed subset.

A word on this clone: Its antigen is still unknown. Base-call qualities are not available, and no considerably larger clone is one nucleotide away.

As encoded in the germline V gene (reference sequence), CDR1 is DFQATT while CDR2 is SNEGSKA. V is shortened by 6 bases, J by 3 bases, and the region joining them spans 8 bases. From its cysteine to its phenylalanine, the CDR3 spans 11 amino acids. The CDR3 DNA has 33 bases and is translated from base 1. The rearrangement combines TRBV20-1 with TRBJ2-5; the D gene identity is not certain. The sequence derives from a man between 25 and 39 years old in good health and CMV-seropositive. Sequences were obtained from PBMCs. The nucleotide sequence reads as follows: TGCAGTGCCAACACCAAAGAGACCCAGTACTTC. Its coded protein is CSANTKETQYF.